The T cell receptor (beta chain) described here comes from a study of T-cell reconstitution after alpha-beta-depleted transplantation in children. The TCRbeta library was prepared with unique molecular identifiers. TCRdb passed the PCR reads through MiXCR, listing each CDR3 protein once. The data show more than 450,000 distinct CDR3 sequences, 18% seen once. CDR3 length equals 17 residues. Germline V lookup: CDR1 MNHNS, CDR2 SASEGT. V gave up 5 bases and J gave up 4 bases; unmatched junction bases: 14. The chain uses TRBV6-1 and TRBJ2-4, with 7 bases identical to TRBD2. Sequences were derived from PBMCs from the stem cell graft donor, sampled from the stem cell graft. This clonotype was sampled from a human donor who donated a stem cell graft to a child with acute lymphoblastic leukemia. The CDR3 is CASSPPVREMGKNIQYF. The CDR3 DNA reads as TGTGCCAGCAGTCCCCCTGTGCGGGAGATGGGGAAAAACATTCAGTACTTC.